This T cell receptor (beta chain) stems from a study of control samples from healthy donors and cancer patients. Germline loops: CDR1 SGHDT, CDR2 YYEEEE. With 2 bases clipped from V and 5 bases from J, the junction kept 1 base outside the gene matches. The CDR3 spans 13 residues. Repertoires were generated with immunoSEQ multiplex PCR, while TCRdb's copy carries only in-frame clones and drops some. There are tens of thousands of clones in the sample; 88% occur only once, and about 15% lies in the top ten. The specimen was blood. The receptor comes from a woman in her seventies in good health. The chain combines TRBV5-6 with TRBJ2-5, with 9 bases that match TRBD1. The CDR3: CASSFGQGETQYF. In nucleotides, the CDR3 is TGTGCCAGCAGCTTCGGACAGGGGGAGACCCAGTACTTC.